These 29 T cell receptor beta chains originate from one sample sequenced in a study of CD8+ T cells in alopecia areata (dated by TCRdb to 2016 to 2018). The time point label here, explained by the study, means: about 5 months on oral tofacitinib. The label giving this sample's treatment or condition can be read as: oral pan-JAK inhibitor, 5-10 mg twice daily. The library was produced with the immunoSEQ multiplex PCR assay. For TCR sequencing, RNA was extracted from every sample and reverse transcribed into cDNA to serve as template. As stored in TCRdb, this immuneACCESS dataset retains in-frame rearrangements with V and J assigned. A fraction of the clones does not appear; measured against another copy, unresolved V genes explain less than half of the discrepancy, and the remainder lacks a known reason. This sample holds some 200,000 clones; roughly 50% were observed only once. Under 7% of the sample goes to the ten largest clones.

Sequencing used CD4+ T cells sorted from blood, obtained at week 24, from a patient treated with tofacitinib. These receptors came from a human donor with alopecia areata.

The rearrangement uses TRBV30 and TRBJ2-7, with a weak D call TRBD1 (6 bases). The germline CDR1 and CDR2 sequences are GTSNPN and SVGIG (reference sequence). Deletions cut 5 bases from V and 1 base from J, with 6 bases between. The CDR3 extends over 11 amino acids. The CDR3 coding sequence is TGTGCCTGGGGACAGTCCTACGAGCAGTACTTC. It specifies CAWGQSYEQYF.

The genes are TRBV19 and TRBJ2-1, with D possibly matching TRBD1 (6 bases). This CDR3 comprises 14 residues. Germline V gene sequence: CDR1 LNHDA, CDR2 SQIVND (reference sequence). Trimming removed 3 bases at V and 1 base at J, with 7 bases between. The CDR3 coding sequence is TGTGCCAGTAGTATGAGGGGGTCCTACAATGAGCAGTTCTTC. Amino acids: CASSMRGSYNEQFF.

The J gene is TRBJ2-2, the V gene TRBV7-3; 9 bases are a match to TRBD1. Germline trimming cut 5 bases from V and 0 bases from J; bases unmatched to any gene: 13. The CDR3 loop spans 19 amino acids. Germline V gives CDR1 SGHTA, CDR2 FQGTGA. CDR3 sequence: CASSRPGQGLTTNTGELFF. The CDR3 nucleotides are TGTGCCAGCAGCAGACCGGGACAGGGATTAACGACGAACACCGGGGAGCTGTTTTTT.

This chain joins TRBV6-5 and TRBJ1-6; maybe TRBD1 (6 bases). The CDR3 totals 14 residues. With 2 bases removed from V and 5 bases from J, the gap between germline ends came to 7 bases. Germline CDR1 is MNHEY and CDR2 is SVGAGI. The CDR3 DNA reads TGTGCCAGCAGTTACCGACAGGATAATTCACCCCTCCACTTT. This codes for CASSYRQDNSPLHF.

This chain joins TRBV15 and TRBJ2-1; tentative D call: TRBD2 (6 bases). The CDR3 totals 18 residues. CDR1 and CDR2 (germline): LNHNV, YYDKDF (reference sequence). V was shortened by 1 base and J by 7 bases, with 23 bases between the two germline ends. CDR3 in amino acids: CATSRGVGPGRGLNEQFF. The CDR3, as DNA: TGTGCCACCAGCAGAGGAGTTGGGCCGGGACGGGGACTTAATGAGCAGTTCTTC.

The gene calls are TRBV7-2 and TRBJ2-5; no clear D. The CDR3 spans 13 residues. Trimming took off 0 bases at V and 1 base at J, with 3 bases between the two ends. Germline V gives CDR1 SGHTA, CDR2 FQGNSA. CDR3: CASSLASQETQYF. The CDR3 DNA reads as TGTGCCAGCAGCTTAGCAAGCCAAGAGACCCAGTACTTC.

The chain employs TRBV28 and TRBJ1-1; D remains ambiguous. CDR1 MDHEN and CDR2 SYDVKM come from the germline V gene. V lost 5 bases, J lost 1 base, and 8 bases lay in between. The CDR3 runs to 13 residues. The CDR3 DNA reads as TGTGCCAGCAGTGTAGTAGGGAACACTGAAGCTTTCTTT. Its translation is CASSVVGNTEAFF. The full variable domain, in which reference TRBV28 and TRBJ1-1 provide the parts outside the CDR3, is DVKVTQSSRYLVKRTGEKVFLECVQDMDHENMFWYRQDPGLGLRLIYFSYDVKMKEKGDIPEGYSVSREKKERFSLILESASTNQTSMYLCASSVVGNTEAFFGQGTRLTVV.

This sequence joins TRBV4-1 and TRBJ2-5; 7 nucleotides agree with TRBD2. The junction had 4 bases not matched to a gene; V was cut back by 2 bases and J by 7 bases. The germline V gene has CDR1 MGHRA and CDR2 YSYEKL. CDR3 size: 13 residues. CDR3 DNA: TGCGCCAGCAGCCAAACAAGCGGGGTGACCCAGTACTTC. It specifies CASSQTSGVTQYF.

The chain has TRBV4-3 and TRBJ1-2; 9 bases are a match to TRBD1. The V gene's germline CDR1 is LGHNA and CDR2 YSLEER. This CDR3 contains 14 residues. J was trimmed by 7 bases and V by 1 base; bases with no gene match: 4. The CDR3 DNA reads as TGCGCCAGCAGCCAAGGACAGGGGGAGAGTGGCTACACCTTC. This gives the protein CASSQGQGESGYTF.

This clone came up once. The chain uses TRBV7-3 and TRBJ2-3, with TRBD2 matching over 12 bases. Germline V gene sequence: CDR1 SGHTA, CDR2 FQGTGA. V lost 5 bases, J lost 4 bases, and 4 bases stayed unmatched. This CDR3 region has 15 residues. The CDR3 spells CASSLAGGPADTQYF. The CDR3 coding sequence is TGTGCCAGCAGCCTAGCGGGAGGGCCGGCAGATACGCAGTATTTT.

Only a few counts were recorded for this clone. The chain employs TRBV7-2 and TRBJ2-3, with 9 bases lining up with TRBD2. Germline V lookup: CDR1 SGHTA, CDR2 FQGNSA. J was trimmed by 3 bases and V by 0 bases; bases with no gene match: 7. The CDR3 runs 17 residues. The CDR3 DNA reads TGTGCCAGCAGCTTAGCAGCGGGGGGAGTAGCAACAGATACGCAGTATTTT. Translated: CASSLAAGGVATDTQYF.

CDR3 in DNA: TGTGCCAGCAGCTCCGGACTAGCGGGGAAGAATGAGCAGTTCTTC. This codes for CASSSGLAGKNEQFF. The chain is built from TRBV7-3 and TRBJ2-1; TRBD2 agrees at 12 bases. Germline CDR1 is SGHTA and CDR2 is FQGTGA. This CDR3 region has 15 residues. Trimming removed 4 bases from V and 7 bases from J; junction bases left unmatched: 5.

V usage is TRBV2 and J usage is TRBJ2-1; D could derive from TRBD1 or TRBD2 (7 bases each). Trimming stripped 4 bases from V and 5 bases from J, with 15 bases between. Germline V lookup: CDR1 SNHLY, CDR2 FYNNEI. The CDR3 contains 15 residues. As DNA, the CDR3 is TGTGCCAGCAGTGGGGAGGGGGCCAACCACAATGAGCAGTTCTTC. Translating gives CASSGEGANHNEQFF.

The chain uses TRBV4-3 and TRBJ2-1; D could derive from TRBD1 or TRBD2 (5 bases each). This CDR3 is built from 12 residues. Germline loops: CDR1 LGHNA, CDR2 YSLEER. The V end lost 1 base, the J end lost 11 bases, and 9 bases lay between the germline ends. CDR3 protein: CASSQVWDQQFF. Written as DNA, the CDR3 is TGCGCCAGCAGCCAAGTTTGGGACCAGCAGTTCTTC.

The chain employs TRBV15 and TRBJ2-3, with 7 bases matching TRBD2. Germline loops: CDR1 LNHNV, CDR2 YYDKDF (reference sequence). The J segment lost 3 bases and the V segment lost 1 base, leaving 16 bases of the junction unmatched. There are 19 residues in the CDR3. The CDR3 DNA follows: TGTGCCACCAGCAGAGCGTATCGACGGGGGGACGCCCAGACAGATACGCAGTATTTT. It is translated as CATSRAYRRGDAQTDTQYF.

This chain joins TRBV7-2 and TRBJ1-2; TRBD1 matches at 8 bases. There are 13 residues in the CDR3. The germline gives CDR1 SGHTA, CDR2 FQGNSA. Losses at the gene ends were 6 bases for V and 4 bases for J; bases not matched to a gene: 4. This CDR3 is CASSRDRLYGYTF. CDR3 nucleotides: TGTGCCAGCAGTCGGGACAGGCTCTATGGCTACACCTTC.

This clone has only one observation. CDR3 in amino acids: CASSVLSSGSIDEQFF. The CDR3 coding sequence is TGTGCCAGCAGCGTGCTTTCTAGCGGGAGTATCGATGAGCAGTTCTTC. V and J are TRBV9 and TRBJ2-1; 10 bases fit TRBD2. V was pared by 2 bases and J by 8 bases, with 10 bases of the junction left unmatched. This CDR3 has 16 residues. CDR1 is SGDLS, CDR2 YYNGEE, per germline. Together with reference TRBV9 and TRBJ2-1, the CDR3 gives the full variable domain: DSGVTQTPKHLITATGQRVTLRCSPRSGDLSVYWYQQSLDQGLQFLIQYYNGEERAKGNILERFSAQQFPDLHSELNLSSLELGDSALYFCASSVLSSGSIDEQFFGPGTRLTVL.

This clone was seen only a few times. This chain links TRBV7-9 with TRBJ1-5; D remains unclear. The CDR3 runs 13 residues. Trimming removed 6 bases at V and 1 base at J, with 7 bases between. The V gene's germline CDR1 is SEHNR and CDR2 FQNEAQ (reference sequence). The CDR3 loop reads CASRRGSNQPQHF. CDR3 nucleotides: TGTGCCAGCAGACGAGGGAGCAATCAGCCCCAGCATTTT.

The chain couples TRBV7-2 to TRBJ1-3; D gene ambiguous. Germline-derived CDR1 and CDR2 are SGHTA and FQGNSA. This CDR3 is built from 14 residues. V was pared by 1 base and J by 0 bases, with 4 bases between. CDR3 DNA: TGTGCCAGCAGCTTAGGCGGCTCTGGAAACACCATATATTTT. This gives the protein CASSLGGSGNTIYF.

The V gene is TRBV13, the J gene TRBJ2-7, with D perhaps given as TRBD1 or TRBD2 (6 bases each). The CDR3 runs to 13 residues. Germline V CDR1 and CDR2: PRHDT, FYEKMQ (reference sequence). Trimming pared 1 base from V and 5 bases from J, leaving 9 bases between. The CDR3: CASSLAGGDEQYF. DNA for the CDR3: TGTGCCAGCAGCTTAGCCGGGGGCGACGAGCAGTACTTC. The whole variable domain, filled in from reference TRBV13 and TRBJ2-7, reads AAGVIQSPRHLIKEKRETATLKCYPIPRHDTVYWYQQGPGQDPQFLISFYEKMQSDKGSIPDRFSAQQFSDYHSELNMSSLELGDSALYFCASSLAGGDEQYFGPGTRLTVT.

This clone is a singleton in its sample. The CDR3 reads CASSLENVAFF. CDR3 sequence (DNA): TGTGCCAGCAGCTTGGAAAATGTCGCTTTCTTT. The V gene is TRBV5-6, the J gene TRBJ1-1; D gene uncertain. Germline values: CDR1 SGHDT, CDR2 YYEEEE. Trimming removed 0 bases at V and 11 bases at J, with 8 bases between. The CDR3 has 11 residues.

This clone was seen a single time. The J gene is TRBJ1-1, the V gene TRBV7-9; D gene unclear. The ends were cut back, 2 bases at V and 1 base at J, with 5 bases in the middle. CDR1 is SEHNR and CDR2 is FQNEAQ in the germline V gene (reference sequence). The CDR3 has 13 residues. In DNA form, the CDR3 reads TGTGCCAGCAGCTTACAGACGAACACTGAAGCTTTCTTT. It is translated as CASSLQTNTEAFF.

The rearrangement joins TRBV29-1 to TRBJ2-7; TRBD2 is a possible D gene (6 bases). This CDR3 is built from 13 residues. Between the trimmed V and J ends, which lost 7 bases and 0 bases, there was a span of 13 bases. In germline, CDR1 is SQVTM, CDR2 ANQGSEA. In DNA, the CDR3 is TGCAGCGCCACGGCGGGGAGCTCCTACGAGCAGTACTTC. Its translation: CSATAGSSYEQYF.

V gene TRBV4-1 combines with J gene TRBJ1-2; 10 bases align to TRBD1. J was trimmed by 8 bases and V by 3 bases; bases with no gene match: 6. CDR3 length: 14 amino acids. Germline V gene data show CDR1 as MGHRA and CDR2 as YSYEKL. The CDR3 DNA sequence: TGCGCCAGCAGCCAGGGGACAGGGGTCGTGGGCTACACCTTC. It is translated as CASSQGTGVVGYTF.

This chain uses TRBV4-2 with TRBJ2-3, with D unclear. This CDR3 spans 14 amino acids. V lost 0 bases and J lost 6, with 10 bases in between. Germline CDR1 LGHNA, CDR2 YNFKEQ. The CDR3 is CASSQERLRDTQYF. The DNA of the CDR3 is TGTGCCAGCAGCCAAGAGCGGCTCCGCGATACGCAGTATTTT.

This clone was seen ten or more times. The chain couples TRBV5-4 to TRBJ2-1; D gene ambiguous. Germline V gene lookup returns CDR1 SGHNT and CDR2 YYREEE (reference sequence). The CDR3 contains 16 residues. Trimming stripped 0 bases from V and 0 bases from J, with 10 bases between. CDR3 sequence: CASSLVGHDSYNEQFF. The CDR3 DNA sequence: TGTGCCAGCAGCTTGGTCGGGCATGACTCCTACAATGAGCAGTTCTTC.

The gene calls are TRBV5-4 and TRBJ2-5; 7 nucleotides align to TRBD2. Unmatched junction bases numbered 23, after V lost 5 bases and J lost 4 bases. This CDR3 comprises 19 residues. Germline V gives CDR1 SGHNT, CDR2 YYREEE (reference sequence). The DNA of the CDR3 is TGTGCCAGCAGTCCGGGGAGGGCGGCTAGCTCACTCGGGGGAGAGACCCAGTACTTC. Translating gives CASSPGRAASSLGGETQYF.

The chain links TRBV30 to TRBJ1-1; TRBD1 is a possible D gene (5 bases). Germline V gives CDR1 GTSNPN, CDR2 SVGIG (reference sequence). V lost 2 bases and J 1 base, leaving 8 bases between the germline ends. This CDR3 spans 13 amino acids. CDR3: CAWSITGNTEAFF. CDR3 bases: TGTGCCTGGAGTATCACAGGGAACACTGAAGCTTTCTTT. Full variable domain (rest looked up from reference TRBV30 and TRBJ1-1): SQTIHQWPATLVQPVGSPLSLECTVEGTSNPNLYWYRQAAGRGLQLLFYSVGIGQISSEVPQNLSASRPQDRQFILSSKKLLLSDSGFYLCAWSITGNTEAFFGQGTRLTVV.

J is TRBJ2-1 and V is TRBV19; a possible D gene is TRBD2 (5 bases). Germline V gene data show CDR1 as LNHDA and CDR2 as SQIVND (reference sequence). Trimming removed 1 base at V and 0 bases at J, with 10 bases between. This CDR3 is built from 16 residues. The CDR3 region has the DNA TGTGCCAGTAGTATAGGATCGGGGTACTCCTACAATGAGCAGTTCTTC. Its translation: CASSIGSGYSYNEQFF.